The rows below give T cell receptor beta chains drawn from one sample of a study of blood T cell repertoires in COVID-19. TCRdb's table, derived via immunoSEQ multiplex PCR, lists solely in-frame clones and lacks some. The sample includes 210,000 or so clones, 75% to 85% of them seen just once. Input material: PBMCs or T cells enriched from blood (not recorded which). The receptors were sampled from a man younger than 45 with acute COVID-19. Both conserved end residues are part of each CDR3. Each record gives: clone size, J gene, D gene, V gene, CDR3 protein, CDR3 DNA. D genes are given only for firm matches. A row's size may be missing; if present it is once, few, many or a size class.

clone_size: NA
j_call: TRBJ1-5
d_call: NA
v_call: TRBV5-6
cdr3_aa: CASSLGRGARDQPQHF
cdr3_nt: TGTGCCAGCAGCTTGGGCAGGGGCGCGCGGGATCAGCCCCAGCATTTT

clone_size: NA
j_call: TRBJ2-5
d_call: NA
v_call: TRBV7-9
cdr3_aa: CASTSDLGQGQETQYF
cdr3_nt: TGTGCCAGCACTTCCGATCTGGGGCAGGGGCAGGAGACCCAGTACTTC

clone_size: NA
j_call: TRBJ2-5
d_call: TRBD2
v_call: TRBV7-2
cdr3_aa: CASSSSGGPRETQYF
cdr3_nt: TGTGCCAGCAGCTCGAGCGGGGGGCCCCGGGAGACCCAGTACTTC

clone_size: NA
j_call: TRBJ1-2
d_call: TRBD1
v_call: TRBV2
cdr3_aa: CASMVGQGIGGYTF
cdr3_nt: TGTGCCAGCATGGTCGGACAGGGAATTGGTGGCTACACCTTC

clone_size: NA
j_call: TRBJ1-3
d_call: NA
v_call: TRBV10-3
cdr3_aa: CAISGSGQSGNTIYF
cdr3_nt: TGTGCCATCAGTGGGTCGGGGCAATCTGGAAACACCATATATTTT

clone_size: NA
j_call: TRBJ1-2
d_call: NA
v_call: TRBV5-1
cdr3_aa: CASSLAGVDYGYTF
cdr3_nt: TGCGCCAGCAGCTTGGCCGGGGTCGACTATGGCTACACCTTC

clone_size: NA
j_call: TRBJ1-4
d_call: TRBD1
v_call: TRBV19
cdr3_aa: CASNSWDRPNEKLFF
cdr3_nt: TGTGCCAGTAATAGTTGGGACAGACCTAATGAAAAACTGTTTTTT

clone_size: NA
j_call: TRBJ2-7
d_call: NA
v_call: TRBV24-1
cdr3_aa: CATSGFPGYHEQYF
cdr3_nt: TGTGCCACCAGTGGATTTCCAGGGTATCACGAGCAGTACTTC

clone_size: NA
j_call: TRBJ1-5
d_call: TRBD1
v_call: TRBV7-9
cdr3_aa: CASSLGQGAAYSNQPQHF
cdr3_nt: TGTGCCAGCAGCCTCGGACAGGGGGCCGCCTATAGCAATCAGCCCCAGCATTTT

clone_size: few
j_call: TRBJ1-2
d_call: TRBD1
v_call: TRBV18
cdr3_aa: CASSPGTGGYGYTF
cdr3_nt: TGTGCCAGCTCTCCCGGGACAGGGGGCTATGGCTACACCTTC

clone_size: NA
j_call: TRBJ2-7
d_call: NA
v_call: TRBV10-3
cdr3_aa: CAISEFTGAYEQYF
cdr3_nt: TGTGCCATCAGTGAGTTTACGGGGGCCTACGAGCAGTACTTC

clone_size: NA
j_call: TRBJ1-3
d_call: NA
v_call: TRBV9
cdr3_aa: CASSVGPGNTIYF
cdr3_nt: TGTGCCAGCAGCGTAGGGCCTGGAAACACCATATATTTT

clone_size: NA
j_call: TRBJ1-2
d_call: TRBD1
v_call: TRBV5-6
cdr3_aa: CASSLYRGPLYGYTF
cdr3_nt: TGTGCCAGCAGCCTTTACAGGGGGCCCCTCTATGGCTACACCTTC

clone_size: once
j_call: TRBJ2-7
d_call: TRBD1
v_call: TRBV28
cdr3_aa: CASSPRLGTASEQYF
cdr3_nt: TGTGCCAGCAGTCCTCGCCTCGGGACAGCGTCCGAGCAGTACTTC

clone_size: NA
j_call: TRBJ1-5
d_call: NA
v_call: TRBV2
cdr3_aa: CASSDRGWSNQPQHF
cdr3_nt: TGTGCCAGCAGTGATAGGGGATGGAGCAATCAGCCCCAGCATTTT

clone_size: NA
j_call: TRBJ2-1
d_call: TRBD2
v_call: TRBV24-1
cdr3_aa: CATSDSSLAGGRSYNEQFF
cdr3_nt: TGTGCCACCAGTGATTCAAGCCTAGCGGGGGGCCGCTCCTACAATGAGCAGTTCTTC

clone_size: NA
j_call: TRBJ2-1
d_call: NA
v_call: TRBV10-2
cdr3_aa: CASSPSNEQFF
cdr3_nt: TGCGCCAGCAGTCCATCCAATGAGCAGTTCTTC

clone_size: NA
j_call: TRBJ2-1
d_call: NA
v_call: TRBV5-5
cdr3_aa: CASSVVTGYWNEQFF
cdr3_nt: TGTGCCAGCAGCGTGGTTACAGGGTACTGGAATGAGCAGTTCTTC

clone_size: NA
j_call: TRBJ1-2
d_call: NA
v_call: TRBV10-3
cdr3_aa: CAISSGVYGYTF
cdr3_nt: TGTGCCATCAGCTCCGGGGTCTATGGCTACACCTTC

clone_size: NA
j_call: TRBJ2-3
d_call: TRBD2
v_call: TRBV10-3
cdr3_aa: CAICEGGGADTQYF
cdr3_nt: TGTGCCATCTGCGAGGGCGGGGGGGCAGATACGCAGTATTTT